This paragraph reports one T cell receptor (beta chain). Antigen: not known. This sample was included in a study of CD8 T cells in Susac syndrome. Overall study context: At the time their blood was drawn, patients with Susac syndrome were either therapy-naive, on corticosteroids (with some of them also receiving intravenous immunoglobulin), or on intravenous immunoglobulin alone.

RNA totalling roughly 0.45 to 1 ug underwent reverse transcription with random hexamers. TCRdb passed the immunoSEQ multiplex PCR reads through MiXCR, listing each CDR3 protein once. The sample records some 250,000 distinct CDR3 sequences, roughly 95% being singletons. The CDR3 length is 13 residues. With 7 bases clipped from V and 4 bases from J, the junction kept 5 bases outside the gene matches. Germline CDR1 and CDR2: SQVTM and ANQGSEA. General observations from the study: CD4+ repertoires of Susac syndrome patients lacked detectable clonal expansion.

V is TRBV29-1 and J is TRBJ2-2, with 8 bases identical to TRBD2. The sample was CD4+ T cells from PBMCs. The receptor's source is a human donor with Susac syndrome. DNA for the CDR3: TGCAGCGCGGGGGGGCAATCCACCGGGGAGCTGTTTTTT. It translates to CSAGGQSTGELFF.